This T cell receptor (beta chain) is drawn from a study of chemoradiotherapy in HPV16-positive cancers. Clones were read by immunoSEQ multiplex PCR, and TCRdb kept only the in-frame ones, dropping some. The table has 8,400 or so clones, over 70% seen once. This clone was counted only a few times. Its specificity is unknown. Study-wide results and caveats: Candidate HPV-specific clones and E7-related TCR motifs grew in tumor during treatment. In HPV16-positive patients, HPV-responsive T-cell expansion tracked better recurrence-free survival.

This material was collected from a patient who underwent chemoradiotherapy. The sequence was collected from a human donor with HPV-associated anogenital cancer.

This CDR3 is CASSVVPSSYEQYF. CDR3 sequence (DNA): TGTGCCAGCAGCGTAGTTCCTAGCTCCTACGAGCAGTACTTC. The V and J genes are TRBV9 and TRBJ2-7; D not resolved. The CDR3 is made up of 14 amino acids. Trimming removed 0 bases at V and 0 bases at J, with 7 bases between. Germline V gene sequence: CDR1 SGDLS, CDR2 YYNGEE.